The 26 T cell receptor beta chains below come from one sample, sequenced in a study of CD8+CD57+ T cells in acquired aplastic anemia. Genomic DNA, the template, was used for profiling of the TCR beta VDJ and CDR3. TCRdb re-called the reads with MiXCR, one entry per CDR3 protein. The repertoire holds 150,000 to 200,000 distinct CDR3 sequences, around three fifths seen once, with 35% to 55% in the top ten. Sequencing was carried out using sorted CD4+, CD8+, or CD8+CD57+ T cells (not recorded which) from PBMCs. These receptors were obtained from a human donor with severe aplastic anemia or a healthy control (not recorded which).

The rearrangement uses TRBV7-2 and TRBJ2-1; D perhaps matches TRBD2 (5 bases). V lost 2 bases, J lost 0 bases, and 8 bases lay in between. The CDR3 runs 15 residues. Germline V CDR1 and CDR2: SGHTA, FQGNSA. The CDR3 DNA reads TGTGCCAGCAGCTTACAGCGGAGCTCCTACAATGAGCAGTTCTTC. Translating it yields CASSLQRSSYNEQFF.

This chain joins TRBV20-1 and TRBJ2-1; 7 nucleotides align to TRBD2. This CDR3 comprises 15 residues. CDR1 is DFQATT and CDR2 is SNEGSKA in the germline V gene (reference sequence). Unmatched junction bases numbered 5, after V lost 3 bases and J lost 0 bases. CDR3 sequence (DNA): TGCAGTGCTAGGGAAGCGGGAAGCTCCTACAATGAGCAGTTCTTC. The encoded protein is CSAREAGSSYNEQFF.

The chain is built from TRBV20-1 and TRBJ2-7, with D perhaps assigned TRBD1 or TRBD2 (7 bases each). V lost 6 bases, J lost 0 bases, and 15 bases lay in between. The CDR3 has 14 residues. Looked up from germline, CDR1 is DFQATT and CDR2 is SNEGSKA (reference sequence). Here the CDR3 reads CSAIDREGSYEQYF. The CDR3 coding sequence is TGCAGTGCAATTGACAGGGAGGGCTCCTACGAGCAGTACTTC.

The chain links TRBV9 to TRBJ2-1, with TRBD2 matching 11 bases. The CDR3 contains 16 residues. In germline, CDR1 is SGDLS, CDR2 YYNGEE. The junction had 4 bases not matched to a gene; V was cut back by 3 bases and J by 2 bases. The CDR3 loop is CASSETSGNTYNEQFF. The CDR3 bases are TGTGCCAGCAGCGAGACTAGCGGGAATACCTACAATGAGCAGTTCTTC.

For this clonotype: The junction differs from germline at one of its ends, possibly a read error. This sequence joins TRBV7-9 and TRBJ1-1; D is unresolved. CDR3 length: 11 amino acids. Germline V lookup: CDR1 SEHNR, CDR2 FQNEAQ (reference sequence). In DNA form, the CDR3 reads TGTGCCAGCAGACCAGTCACTGGAGCTTTCTTT. Amino acid sequence: CASRPVTGAFF.

Turning to this clonotype: The CDR3 does not close with the conserved phenylalanine or tryptophan, likely indicating a read error. The chain is built from TRBV9 and TRBJ2-5; TRBD1 matches 7 bases. Germline V gives CDR1 SGDLS, CDR2 YYNGEE. The CDR3 totals 15 residues. The V and J ends lost 4 bases and 0 bases, in that order; junction bases with no gene match: 6. CDR3 nucleotide sequence: TGTGCCAGCAGCTTGGACACAGGGGACCAAGAGACCCAGTACGTC. It specifies CASSLDTGDQETQYV.

At least ten counts were recorded for this clonotype. The chain joins TRBV11-2 to TRBJ2-5; D not certain. V was trimmed by 4 bases and J by 5 bases, leaving 8 bases between them. The CDR3 is 12 residues long. From germline, CDR1 is SGHAT and CDR2 FQNNGV. CDR3 bases: TGTGCCAGCAGCTCCCGAAGGGAGACCCAGTACTTC. Translating gives CASSSRRETQYF.

As DNA, the CDR3 is TGCGCCAGCACGTATAGCGGTGTGGGGACCGGGGAGCTGTTTTTT. The encoded protein is CASTYSGVGTGELFF. The V and J genes are TRBV5-1 and TRBJ2-2; D possibly corresponds to TRBD2 (6 bases). The germline CDR1 and CDR2 sequences are SGHRS and YFSETQ. CDR3 length: 15 amino acids. V lost 6 bases to trimming and J lost 5 bases, with 17 bases between them.

This clonotype was counted a few times. This CDR3 fails to terminate in the conserved phenylalanine or tryptophan, so it likely reflects a read error. The chain uses TRBV28 and TRBJ2-7, with a possible D match to TRBD2 (7 bases). Trimming pared 5 bases from V and 3 bases from J, leaving 14 bases between. The CDR3 length is 14 residues. Germline loops: CDR1 MDHEN, CDR2 SYDVKM. CDR3 coding DNA: TGTGCCAGCAGTATCACGGGGGGCTTCTACGAGCAGTACTAC. It codes for CASSITGGFYEQYY.

The V and J genes are TRBV2 and TRBJ1-2; 11 nucleotides line up with TRBD1. J lost 4 bases, V lost 6 bases, and 4 bases had no gene match. The CDR3 spans 14 residues. Per germline, CDR1 SNHLY and CDR2 FYNNEI. The CDR3 loop is CASSAGTGGYGYTF. For the CDR3, the DNA is TGTGCCAGCAGCGCAGGGACAGGGGGCTATGGCTACACCTTC.

The gene calls are TRBV7-2 and TRBJ1-3; D is undetermined. V was trimmed by 8 bases and J by 0 bases, leaving 8 bases between them. Germline V CDR1 and CDR2: SGHTA, FQGNSA. The length of the CDR3 is 13 residues. CDR3 sequence (DNA): TGTGCCAGCCTTCTAGCCTCTGGAAACACCATATATTTT. Its protein is CASLLASGNTIYF.

This clonotype has a handful of counts. The V gene is TRBV19, the J gene TRBJ1-6; no clear D gene. Trimming removed 5 bases at V and 12 bases at J, with 11 bases between. This CDR3 spans 12 amino acids. CDR1 LNHDA and CDR2 SQIVND come from the germline V gene (reference sequence). The CDR3: CASSLFRGPLHF. The CDR3 nucleotides are TGTGCCAGTAGTCTTTTCCGGGGACCCCTCCACTTT.

V gene TRBV25-1 combines with J gene TRBJ2-2, with D perhaps matching TRBD1 or TRBD2 (6 bases each). The CDR3 is 15 amino acids. The germline V and J ends were trimmed by 4 bases and 7 bases, with 16 bases remaining between them. Germline CDR1 and CDR2: MGHDK and SYGVNS. CDR3 sequence (DNA): TGTGCCAGCAGTGGCCCGGGGGCCCTCGGCGGGGAGCTGTTTTTT. This sequence encodes CASSGPGALGGELFF.

In regard to this clonotype: The junction differs from germline at one of its ends, possibly a read error. This chain joins TRBV9 and TRBJ2-2, with 7 bases fitting TRBD2. The V gene's germline CDR1 is SGDLS and CDR2 YYNGEE. CDR3 length: 15 residues. Here the CDR3 DNA reads TGCGCCAGCAGCTTATCGGGGGGATACACCGGGGAGCTGTTTTTT. It yields the protein CASSLSGGYTGELFF.

V is TRBV20-1 and J is TRBJ2-7; 9 bases line up with TRBD1. Trimming at V came to 5 bases and at J to 3 bases, leaving 8 bases not matched to a gene. Per the germline V gene, CDR1 is DFQATT and CDR2 is SNEGSKA (reference sequence). CDR3 size: 14 residues. This CDR3 reads CSAGRDRAFYEQYF. The DNA of the CDR3 is TGCAGTGCTGGGCGGGACAGGGCATTCTACGAGCAGTACTTC.

This chain joins TRBV20-1 and TRBJ2-7, with 11 positions matching TRBD2. Germline CDR1 reads DFQATT; CDR2 reads SNEGSKA (reference sequence). V trimming: 4 bases; J trimming: 5 bases; junction bases outside the gene matches: 7. The CDR3 has 14 residues. CDR3: CSAISLAGGDEQYF. CDR3 bases: TGCAGTGCTATTAGCCTAGCGGGAGGCGACGAGCAGTACTTC.

This chain links TRBV15 with TRBJ2-7, with D perhaps TRBD1 (7 bases). Trimming took 1 base from V and 3 from J, leaving 13 bases between them. This CDR3 region has 15 residues. Germline V CDR1 and CDR2: LNHNV, YYDKDF (reference sequence). CDR3 bases: TGTGCCACCAGCAGAGGGGGCGGGACAGACTACGAGCAGTACTTC. It yields the protein CATSRGGGTDYEQYF.

The chain combines TRBV6-5 with TRBJ1-6; D might be TRBD1 (5 bases). The V end lost 4 bases, the J end lost 9 bases, and 19 bases lay between the germline ends. CDR1 and CDR2 from the germline V gene are MNHEY and SVGAGI. The CDR3 sequence is 16 residues long. CDR3 amino acids: CASSSTRGVLGSPLHF. The CDR3 DNA reads as TGTGCCAGCAGTTCAACTCGGGGGGTCCTCGGTTCACCCCTCCACTTT.

The chain recombines TRBV9 with TRBJ2-3; TRBD1 matches 12 bases. The CDR3 totals 16 residues. The V and J ends lost 3 bases and 5 bases, in that order; junction bases with no gene match: 7. CDR1 and CDR2 (germline): SGDLS, YYNGEE. The CDR3 sequence is CASSGSGTGGVDTQYF. The CDR3 DNA follows: TGTGCCAGCAGCGGCTCCGGGACAGGGGGCGTAGATACGCAGTATTTT.

The chain employs TRBV10-3 and TRBJ2-7, with D perhaps TRBD1 or TRBD2 (6 bases each). CDR1 ENHRY and CDR2 SYGVKD come from the germline V gene. V lost 11 bases, J lost 7 bases, and 24 bases lay in between. There are 14 residues in the CDR3. This CDR3 is CASRWGADGREQYF. CDR3 DNA sequence: TGTGCCTCCCGATGGGGGGCCGACGGGAGAGAGCAGTACTTC.

The V call is TRBV7-3, the J call TRBJ2-7, with D hard to call. Trimming left V 6 bases short and J 3 bases short, with 12 bases between. The germline V gene has CDR1 SGHTA and CDR2 FQGTGA. There are 13 residues in the CDR3. In DNA, the CDR3 is TGTGCCAGCAGTTTGACCAGGAGCTACGAGCAGTACTTC. Translation: CASSLTRSYEQYF.

The rearrangement uses TRBV4-3 and TRBJ1-1, with D perhaps matching TRBD1 (6 bases). CDR1 LGHNA and CDR2 YSLEER come from the germline V gene. The CDR3 covers 16 residues. V shed 1 base and J shed 3 bases, with 15 bases lying between them. CDR3 amino acids: CASSQVQGRLDTEAFF. In DNA, the CDR3 is TGCGCCAGCAGCCAAGTTCAGGGGAGGCTCGACACTGAAGCTTTCTTT.

This clonotype is a singleton in its sample. The chain recombines TRBV20-1 with TRBJ2-3; tentatively, D is TRBD2 (5 bases). Trimming shortened V by 6 bases and J by 6 bases, and 19 bases separated the two germline ends. Germline CDR1 and CDR2: DFQATT and SNEGSKA (reference sequence). The CDR3 covers 14 residues. The CDR3 reads CSASEGNLVDTQYF. CDR3 bases: TGCAGTGCAAGTGAGGGAAACTTAGTTGATACGCAGTATTTT.

V is TRBV20-1 and J is TRBJ2-7, with 8 bases aligning to TRBD1. The CDR3 loop spans 14 amino acids. Germline V gene sequence: CDR1 DFQATT, CDR2 SNEGSKA (reference sequence). V was pared by 5 bases and J by 3 bases, with 9 bases of the junction left unmatched. The CDR3 is CSAETLTGGYEQYF. Written as DNA, the CDR3 is TGCAGTGCTGAGACCCTCACAGGGGGCTACGAGCAGTACTTC.

The rearrangement joins TRBV9 to TRBJ2-1, with 9 positions matching TRBD1. This CDR3 spans 15 amino acids. V was clipped by 3 bases and J by 9 bases; unmatched bases: 10. The germline gives CDR1 SGDLS, CDR2 YYNGEE. CDR3 residues: CASSGWTGEDVEQFF. CDR3 bases: TGTGCCAGCAGCGGATGGACAGGGGAGGACGTTGAGCAGTTCTTC.

This clonotype occurred many times. The chain combines TRBV12-3 or TRBV12-4 with TRBJ1-5; 7 positions agree with TRBD1. The V segment lost 6 bases and the J segment 6 bases; nucleotides outside the gene matches: 11. This CDR3 is 15 amino acids long. The chain's CDR3 is CASRSPGTAGQPQHF. The CDR3 DNA is TGTGCCAGCAGATCCCCTGGGACAGCTGGTCAGCCCCAGCATTTT.